The sequence of this T cell receptor (beta chain) was determined in a study of blood T cell repertoires in COVID-19. Some clones are missing from TCRdb's copy, which holds only in-frame ones; the method was immunoSEQ multiplex PCR. This sample carries 90,000 to 120,000 clones, 70% to 90% of them seen once, and the ten largest clones take 2% to 2.5%. The receptor was derived from a human donor in a cohort sampled during active COVID-19. Sample: peripheral blood.

CDR3 coding DNA: TGTGCCAGCAGTTTAATCGACAGTAGCTATGGCTACACCTTC. This translates into CASSLIDSSYGYTF. This chain connects TRBV28 to TRBJ1-2, with D tentatively TRBD1 (5 bases). CDR3 length: 14 residues. Germline assignment: CDR1 MDHEN and CDR2 SYDVKM. V lost 2 bases and J lost 4, with 11 bases in between.